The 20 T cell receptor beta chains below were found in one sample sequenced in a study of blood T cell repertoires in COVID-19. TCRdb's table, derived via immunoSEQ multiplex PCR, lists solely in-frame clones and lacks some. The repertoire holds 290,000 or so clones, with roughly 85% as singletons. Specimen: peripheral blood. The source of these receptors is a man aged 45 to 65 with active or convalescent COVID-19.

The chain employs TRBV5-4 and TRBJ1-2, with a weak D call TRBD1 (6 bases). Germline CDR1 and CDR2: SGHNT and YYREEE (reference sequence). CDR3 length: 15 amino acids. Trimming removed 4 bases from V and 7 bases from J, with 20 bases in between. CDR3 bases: TGTGCCAGCAGCCTTAACAGGGACGGACGTTTTGGCTACACCTTC. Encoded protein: CASSLNRDGRFGYTF.

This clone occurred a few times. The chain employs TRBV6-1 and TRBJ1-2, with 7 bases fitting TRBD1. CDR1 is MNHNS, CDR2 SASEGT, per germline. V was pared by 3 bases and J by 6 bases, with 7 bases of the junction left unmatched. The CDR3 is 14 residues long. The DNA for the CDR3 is TGTGCCAGCAGTGAGGCGCAGGGGGAGGATGGCTACACCTTC. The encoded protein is CASSEAQGEDGYTF.

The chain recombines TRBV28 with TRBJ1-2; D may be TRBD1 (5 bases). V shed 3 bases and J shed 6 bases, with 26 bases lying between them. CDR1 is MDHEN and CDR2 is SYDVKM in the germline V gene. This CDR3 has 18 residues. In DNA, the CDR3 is TGTGCCAGCAGTTTGGCCCCCTTGTGGAGGGGCGCGAAGGATGGCTACACCTTC. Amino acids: CASSLAPLWRGAKDGYTF.

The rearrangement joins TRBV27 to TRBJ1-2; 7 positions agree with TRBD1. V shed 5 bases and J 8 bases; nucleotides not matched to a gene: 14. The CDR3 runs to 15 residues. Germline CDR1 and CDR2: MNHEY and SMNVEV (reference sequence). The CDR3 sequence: CASSRGQVVLEGYTF. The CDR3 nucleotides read TGTGCCAGCAGTCGAGGACAGGTTGTTTTGGAGGGCTACACCTTC.

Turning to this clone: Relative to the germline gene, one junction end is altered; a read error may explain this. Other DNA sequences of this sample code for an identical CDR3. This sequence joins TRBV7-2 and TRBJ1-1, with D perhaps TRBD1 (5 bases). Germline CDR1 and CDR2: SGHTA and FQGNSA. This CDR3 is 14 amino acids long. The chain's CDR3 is CASSPTPGGTEAFF. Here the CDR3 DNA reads TGTGCCAGCAGCCCCACTCCGGGAGGGACTGAAGCTTTCTTC.

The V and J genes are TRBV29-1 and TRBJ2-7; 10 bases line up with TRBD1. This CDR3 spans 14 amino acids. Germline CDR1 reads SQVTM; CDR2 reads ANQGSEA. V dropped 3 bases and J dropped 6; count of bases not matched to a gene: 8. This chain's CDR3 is CSVDTGTGASEQYF. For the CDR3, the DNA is TGCAGCGTTGATACCGGGACAGGGGCTAGCGAGCAGTACTTC.

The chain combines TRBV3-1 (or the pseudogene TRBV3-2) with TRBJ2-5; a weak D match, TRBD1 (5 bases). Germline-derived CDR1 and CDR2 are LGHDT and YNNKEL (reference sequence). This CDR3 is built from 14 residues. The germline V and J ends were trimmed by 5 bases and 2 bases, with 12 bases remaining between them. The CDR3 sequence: CASSSRTQQETQYF. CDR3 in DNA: TGTGCCAGCAGCTCTCGGACACAACAAGAGACCCAGTACTTC.

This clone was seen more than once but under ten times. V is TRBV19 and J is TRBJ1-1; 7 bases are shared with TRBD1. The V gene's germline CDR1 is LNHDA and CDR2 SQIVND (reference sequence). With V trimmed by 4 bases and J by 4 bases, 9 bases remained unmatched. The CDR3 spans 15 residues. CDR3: CASSTGQIGVTEAFF. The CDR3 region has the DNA TGTGCCAGTAGTACGGGACAGATAGGGGTCACTGAAGCTTTCTTT. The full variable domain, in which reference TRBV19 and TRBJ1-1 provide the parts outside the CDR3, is DGGITQSPKYLFRKEGQNVTLSCEQNLNHDAMYWYRQDPGQGLRLIYYSQIVNDFQKGDIAEGYSVSREKKESFPLTVTSAQKNPTAFYLCASSTGQIGVTEAFFGQGTRLTVV.

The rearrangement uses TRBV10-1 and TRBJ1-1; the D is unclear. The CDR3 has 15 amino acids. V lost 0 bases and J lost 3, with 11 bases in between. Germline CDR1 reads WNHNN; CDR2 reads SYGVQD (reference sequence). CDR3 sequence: CASSESYPRYTEAFF. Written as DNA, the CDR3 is TGCGCCAGCAGTGAGTCCTACCCACGTTACACTGAAGCTTTCTTT.

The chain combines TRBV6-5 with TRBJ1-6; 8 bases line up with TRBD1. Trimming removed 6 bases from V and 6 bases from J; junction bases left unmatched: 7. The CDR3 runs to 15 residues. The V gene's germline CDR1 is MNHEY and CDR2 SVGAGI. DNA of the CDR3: TGTGCCAGCAGGCACGGACAGGGTTTTAATTCACCCCTCCACTTT. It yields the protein CASRHGQGFNSPLHF.

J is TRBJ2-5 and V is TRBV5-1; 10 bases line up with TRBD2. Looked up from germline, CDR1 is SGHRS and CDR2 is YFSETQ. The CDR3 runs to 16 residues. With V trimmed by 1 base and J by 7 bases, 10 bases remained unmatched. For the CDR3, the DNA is TGCGCCAGCAGCTTGTCGGCTAGCGGGAGAGAGGGGACCCAGTACTTC. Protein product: CASSLSASGREGTQYF.

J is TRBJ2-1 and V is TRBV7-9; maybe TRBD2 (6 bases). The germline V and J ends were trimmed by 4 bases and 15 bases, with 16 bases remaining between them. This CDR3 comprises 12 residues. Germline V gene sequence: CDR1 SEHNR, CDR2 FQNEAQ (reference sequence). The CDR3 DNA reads TGTGCCAGCAGCTCAGCGGGTGATAAGCGGTTCTTC. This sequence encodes CASSSAGDKRFF.

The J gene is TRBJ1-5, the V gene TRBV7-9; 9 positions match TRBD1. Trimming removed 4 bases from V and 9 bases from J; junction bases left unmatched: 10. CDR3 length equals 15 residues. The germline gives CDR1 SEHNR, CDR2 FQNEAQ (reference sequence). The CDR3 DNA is TGTGCCAGCAGCTCCTCGGACAGGGGAAATGGGCCCCAGCATTTT. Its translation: CASSSSDRGNGPQHF.

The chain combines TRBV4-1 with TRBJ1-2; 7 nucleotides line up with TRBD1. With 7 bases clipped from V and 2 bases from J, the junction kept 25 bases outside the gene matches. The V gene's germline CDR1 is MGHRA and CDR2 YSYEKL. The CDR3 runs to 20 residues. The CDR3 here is CASTSTYPGQIILPNYGYTF. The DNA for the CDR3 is TGCGCCAGCACCTCAACTTACCCGGGACAGATAATTTTACCGAACTATGGCTACACCTTC.

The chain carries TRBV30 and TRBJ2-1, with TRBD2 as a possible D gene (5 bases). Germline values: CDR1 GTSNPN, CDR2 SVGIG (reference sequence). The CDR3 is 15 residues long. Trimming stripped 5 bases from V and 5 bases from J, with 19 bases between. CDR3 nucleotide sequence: TGTGCCTGGCATTACCCGGGAAGCAATAACAATGAGCAGTTCTTC. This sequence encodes CAWHYPGSNNNEQFF.

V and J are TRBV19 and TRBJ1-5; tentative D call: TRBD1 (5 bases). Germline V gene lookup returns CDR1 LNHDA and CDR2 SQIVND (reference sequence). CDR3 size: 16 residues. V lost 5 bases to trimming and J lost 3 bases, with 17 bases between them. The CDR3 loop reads CASSQGGGRDNQPQHF. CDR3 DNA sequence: TGTGCCAGTAGTCAAGGCGGTGGCAGGGACAATCAGCCCCAGCATTTT. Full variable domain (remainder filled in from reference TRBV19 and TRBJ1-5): DGGITQSPKYLFRKEGQNVTLSCEQNLNHDAMYWYRQDPGQGLRLIYYSQIVNDFQKGDIAEGYSVSREKKESFPLTVTSAQKNPTAFYLCASSQGGGRDNQPQHFGDGTRLSIL.

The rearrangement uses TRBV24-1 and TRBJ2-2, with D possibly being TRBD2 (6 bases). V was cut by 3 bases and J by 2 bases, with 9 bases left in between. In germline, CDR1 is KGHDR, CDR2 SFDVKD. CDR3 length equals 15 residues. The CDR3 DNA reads TGTGCCACCAGTGATCGACTAGACAACACCGGGGAGCTGTTTTTT. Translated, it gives CATSDRLDNTGELFF.

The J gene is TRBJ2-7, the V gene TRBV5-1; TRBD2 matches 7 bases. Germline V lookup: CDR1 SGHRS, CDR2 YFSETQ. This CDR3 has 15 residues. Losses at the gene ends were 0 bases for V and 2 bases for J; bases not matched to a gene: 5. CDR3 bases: TGCGCCAGCAGCTTGGCCTCGGCGGGAGCCTACGAGCAGTACTTC. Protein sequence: CASSLASAGAYEQYF. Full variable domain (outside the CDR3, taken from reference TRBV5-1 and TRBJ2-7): KAGVTQTPRYLIKTRGQQVTLSCSPISGHRSVSWYQQTPGQGLQFLFEYFSETQRNKGNFPGRFSGRQFSNSRSEMNVSTLELGDSALYLCASSLASAGAYEQYFGPGTRLTVT.

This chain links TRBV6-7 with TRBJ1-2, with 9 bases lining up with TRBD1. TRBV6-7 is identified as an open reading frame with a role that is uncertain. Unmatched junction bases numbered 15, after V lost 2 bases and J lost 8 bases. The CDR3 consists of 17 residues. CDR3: CASSYRGTGGPPGGYTF. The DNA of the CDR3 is TGTGCCAGCAGTTACCGAGGAACAGGGGGCCCTCCGGGAGGCTACACCTTC.

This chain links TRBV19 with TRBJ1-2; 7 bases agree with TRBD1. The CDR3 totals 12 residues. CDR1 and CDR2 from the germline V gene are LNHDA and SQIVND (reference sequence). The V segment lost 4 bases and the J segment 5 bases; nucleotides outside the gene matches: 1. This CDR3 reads CASSTGQYGYTF. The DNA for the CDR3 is TGTGCCAGTAGTACGGGACAGTATGGCTACACCTTC.